These 13 T cell receptor beta chains were sequenced from one sample in a study. Tregs were sorted as CD4+CD25+CD127-/low cells. One entry per CDR3 protein results from TCRdb running MiXCR on the 5' RACE reads. The sample shows 50,000 to 65,000 distinct CDR3 sequences, roughly 20% of them seen only once. Sequences were obtained from tumor-infiltrating Tregs sorted from the breast tumor. All receptors come from a female donor with breast cancer.

For this clonotype: A much more abundant neighbour one base away suggests this may be a read error. This chain connects TRBV5-1 to TRBJ2-1; D remains ambiguous. There are 15 residues in the CDR3. Germline V CDR1 and CDR2: SGHRS, YFSETQ. Trimming stripped 0 bases from V and 2 bases from J, with 9 bases between. CDR3 protein: CASSLVESTYNEQFF. CDR3 in DNA: TGCGCCAGCAGCTTGGTGGAAAGCACCTACAATGAGCAGTTCTTC.

This clonotype was counted ten times or more. The V and J genes are TRBV27 and TRBJ1-2; 12 bases are a match to TRBD1. The CDR3 is made up of 15 amino acids. J lost 9 bases, V lost 3 bases, and 8 bases had no gene match. CDR1 is MNHEY and CDR2 is SMNVEV in the germline V gene (reference sequence). The CDR3 DNA reads as TGTGCCAGCAGTTTCGTAACGGGACAGGGGGCAAGCTACACCTTC. Protein sequence: CASSFVTGQGASYTF.

This clonotype turned up a few times. The J gene is TRBJ2-7, the V gene TRBV5-1; 7 bases are shared with TRBD1. V lost 0 bases and J lost 5; bases outside the gene matches: 8. Per the germline V gene, CDR1 is SGHRS and CDR2 is YFSETQ. The CDR3 runs to 15 residues. The CDR3 bases are TGCGCCAGCAGCTTGGGGCAGGGGGATAGTCACGAGCAGTACTTC. Encoded protein: CASSLGQGDSHEQYF.

The V gene is TRBV7-2, the J gene TRBJ1-5; TRBD1 matches 7 bases. The CDR3 is 15 residues long. V trimming: 3 bases; J trimming: 4 bases; junction bases outside the gene matches: 6. Germline V gene lookup returns CDR1 SGHTA and CDR2 FQGNSA. The DNA for the CDR3 is TGTGCCAGCAGCTTTATCGGGGACAGAAATCAGCCCCAGCATTTT. Amino acid sequence: CASSFIGDRNQPQHF.

This clonotype was counted between two and nine times. The junction and the germline gene differ at one end; a read error may be behind it. The rearrangement uses TRBV3-1 and TRBJ2-1; 16 nucleotides agree with TRBD2. CDR3 length equals 14 residues. The germline gives CDR1 LGHDT, CDR2 YNNKEL (reference sequence). The CDR3 reads CASSPPGLAGGPLF. The CDR3 coding sequence is TGTGCCAGCAGCCCTCCGGGACTAGCGGGAGGGCCGCTCTTC.

Turning to this clonotype: This may arise from a read error, as a much more abundant clone is one base away. The chain has TRBV28 and TRBJ2-2; the match to TRBD1 covers 8 bases. The CDR3 spans 14 residues. The germline CDR1 and CDR2 sequences are MDHEN and SYDVKM. The CDR3 region is CASSLDRGTGEPFF. CDR3 nucleotides: TGTGCCAGCAGTCTCGACAGGGGTACCGGGGAGCCGTTTTTT. The entire variable domain, with the rest obtained from reference TRBV28 and TRBJ2-2, is as follows: DVKVTQSSRYLVKRTGEKVFLECVQDMDHENMFWYRQDPGLGLRLIYFSYDVKMKEKGDIPEGYSVSREKKERFSLILESASTNQTSMYLCASSLDRGTGEPFFGEGSRLTVL.

This clonotype was seen just once. Here the CDR3 reads CASGPPSAGETQYF. In DNA form, the CDR3 reads TGTGCCAGCGGACCACCTTCCGCGGGAGAGACCCAGTACTTC. The gene calls are TRBV6-6 and TRBJ2-5; possibly TRBD2 for D (5 bases). The V gene lost 8 bases and the J gene lost 4 bases, with 17 bases spanning the gap. Germline V CDR1 and CDR2: MNHNY, SVGAGI (reference sequence). The length of the CDR3 is 14 residues.

V usage is TRBV28 and J usage is TRBJ1-5; D perhaps matches TRBD1 (5 bases). The V end lost 3 bases, the J end lost 4 bases, and 16 bases lay between the germline ends. The CDR3 is made up of 16 amino acids. Germline CDR1 is MDHEN and CDR2 is SYDVKM. As DNA, the CDR3 is TGTGCCAGCAGTTTGTTCCGGATAGGGGAGAATCAGCCCCAGCATTTT. As protein: CASSLFRIGENQPQHF.

This clonotype has only a few counts. This chain uses TRBV11-3 with TRBJ1-1, with D hard to call. Trimming pared 5 bases from V and 6 bases from J, leaving 13 bases between. Germline V gives CDR1 SGHNT, CDR2 YENEEA. The length of the CDR3 is 13 residues. CDR3: CASSPRVEAEAFF. The CDR3 nucleotides read TGTGCCAGCAGCCCCCGTGTGGAAGCTGAAGCTTTCTTT.

This clonotype came up a few times. The V gene is TRBV5-1, the J gene TRBJ2-7; 9 nucleotides agree with TRBD2. This CDR3 spans 14 amino acids. V shed 6 bases and J 3 bases; nucleotides not matched to a gene: 7. Germline V gene lookup returns CDR1 SGHRS and CDR2 YFSETQ. CDR3 coding DNA: TGCGCCAGCAAGGTTAGCGGGAGTGACTACGAGCAGTACTTC. Its protein product is CASKVSGSDYEQYF.

This clonotype was recorded at least ten times. V usage is TRBV6-5 and J usage is TRBJ1-2; 7 nucleotides match TRBD1. Germline assignment: CDR1 MNHEY and CDR2 SVGAGI. CDR3 length equals 15 residues. The V gene end was trimmed by 0 bases and the J gene end by 4 bases; junction bases not matched to a gene: 5. The CDR3 loop is CASSYSVGTVYGYTF. CDR3 bases: TGTGCCAGCAGTTACTCTGTCGGGACAGTCTATGGCTACACCTTC.

A few counts support this clonotype. The V call is TRBV12-3 or TRBV12-4, the J call TRBJ2-5; D gene ambiguous. Trimming pared 1 base from V and 2 bases from J, leaving 5 bases between. CDR3 length equals 13 residues. The CDR3, as DNA: TGTGCCAGCAGTTTAGTACGTCAAGAGACCCAGTACTTC. It is translated as CASSLVRQETQYF.

The chain employs TRBV28 and TRBJ2-5; D not resolved. Trimming removed 2 bases at V and 6 bases at J, with 7 bases between. Germline loops: CDR1 MDHEN, CDR2 SYDVKM. The length of the CDR3 is 12 residues. The CDR3 nucleotides read TGTGCCAGCAGTTTACGTCGACAGACCCAGTACTTC. This gives the protein CASSLRRQTQYF.